A selection of T cell receptor beta chains follows, all from one sample in a study of Ad26.COV2.S vaccination and SARS-CoV-2 variants. Assay used: immunoSEQ multiplex PCR; TCRdb lists only in-frame clones, some missing. This table holds roughly 450,000 clones, 90% found once. Specimen: peripheral blood, collected in a trial of Ad26.COV2.S vaccine versus placebo. The receptors shown here come from a person between 18 and 60 years old who received the Ad26.COV2.S COVID-19 vaccine or a placebo. CDR3s include the opening cysteine and the closing phenylalanine or tryptophan. The order of the fields is D gene, CDR3 length, V gene, clone size, J gene, CDR3 DNA, CDR3 protein. A D gene is named only where the DNA matches it firmly. Size is omitted from some rows. Given values are once, few, many or a class for expanded clones.

TRBD1	16	TRBV6-2/TRBV6-3	once	TRBJ2-7	TGTGCCAGCAGTTATCTCTTCGGACAGGGAACCTACGAGCAGTACTTC	CASSYLFGQGTYEQYF
NA	15	TRBV7-9	NA	TRBJ1-2	TGTGCCAGCAGCCAAATGCCAGGGGCTAACTATGGCTACACCTTC	CASSQMPGANYGYTF
NA	13	TRBV18	NA	TRBJ2-5	TGTGCCAGCTCACTCAGCCGGGTGGAGACCCAGTACTTC	CASSLSRVETQYF
TRBD1	15	TRBV5-5	NA	TRBJ2-1	TGTGCCAGCAGCCTGGGGGACAGGCCCTGGGATGAGCAGTTCTTC	CASSLGDRPWDEQFF
NA	16	TRBV27	few	TRBJ2-1	TGTGCCAGCAGTTTATCATCTACGGGGGCGCGCAATGAGCAGTTCTTC	CASSLSSTGARNEQFF
NA	15	TRBV9	NA	TRBJ2-5	TGTGCCAGCAGCCCCCGCGAGGGCCGGGAAGAGACCCAGTACTTC	CASSPREGREETQYF
NA	15	TRBV18	NA	TRBJ1-6	TGTGCCAGCTCCAGAGAGAGCTCCTATAATTCACCCCTCCACTTT	CASSRESSYNSPLHF
NA	14	TRBV28	NA	TRBJ1-5	TGTGCCAGCAGTTTAATCGGTAGCAATCAGCCCCAGCATTTT	CASSLIGSNQPQHF
TRBD1	14	TRBV6-5	NA	TRBJ2-3	TGTGCCAGCAGTCGGACAGGGGACGCAGATACGCAGTATTTT	CASSRTGDADTQYF
TRBD1	15	TRBV7-2	NA	TRBJ1-6	TGTGCCAGCAGCTCACGGACAGGGGATAATTCACCCCTCCACTTT	CASSSRTGDNSPLHF
TRBD2	15	TRBV7-7	NA	TRBJ2-1	TGTGCCAGCAGCCAGGGACTAGCGGGCTACAATGAGCAGTTCTTC	CASSQGLAGYNEQFF
NA	11	TRBV12-3/TRBV12-4	once	TRBJ2-7	TGTGCCAGCAGTTATCAGGTGGAGCAGTACTTC	CASSYQVEQYF
NA	15	TRBV6-6	NA	TRBJ1-5	TGTGCCAGCAGTTTACTAAGACTAAGCAATCAGCCCCAGCATTTT	CASSLLRLSNQPQHF
NA	15	TRBV11-2	NA	TRBJ1-1	TGTGCCAGCAGCTCACAGACAGTAGCGAACACTGAAGCTTTCTTT	CASSSQTVANTEAFF
TRBD1	14	TRBV7-2	NA	TRBJ2-5	TGTGCCAGCAGCTTAGCAGGGGGCAGAGAGACCCAGTACTTC	CASSLAGGRETQYF
NA	13	TRBV6-5	NA	TRBJ2-5	TGTGCCAGCAAACCCGGACAGCAAGAGACCCAGTACTTC	CASKPGQQETQYF
NA	16	TRBV18	NA	TRBJ2-7	TGTGCCAGCTCACCACGCGGGACAGCAATCCACTACGAGCAGTACTTC	CASSPRGTAIHYEQYF
NA	15	TRBV6-4	NA	TRBJ1-6	TGTGCCAGCCCGTCTGGGGGCTCCTATAATTCACCCCTCCACTTT	CASPSGGSYNSPLHF
NA	16	TRBV30	NA	TRBJ2-7	TGTGCCTGGAGCCCACCTCTGGGGGCCGCAACCTACGAGCAGTACTTC	CAWSPPLGAATYEQYF
TRBD1	15	TRBV24-1	few	TRBJ1-5	TGTGCCACCAGTGATCGACAGGGAGGCAATCAGCCCCAGCATTTT	CATSDRQGGNQPQHF
TRBD2	15	TRBV27	NA	TRBJ2-1	TGTGCCACCCTGCCGGCGGGAGAGTCCACGGGCGAGCAGTTCTTC	CATLPAGESTGEQFF
NA	11	TRBV2	NA	TRBJ1-2	TGTGCCAGCACGAGAAACTATGGCTACACCTTC	CASTRNYGYTF
NA	13	TRBV15	NA	TRBJ1-4	TGTGCCACCAGCAGAGATCTGGGGACCCTGCTGTTTTTT	CATSRDLGTLLFF
NA	13	TRBV27	few	TRBJ2-7	TGTGCCAGCCAAGACAGCTCCTCCTACGAGCAGTACTTC	CASQDSSSYEQYF
NA	12	TRBV30	NA	TRBJ2-7	TGTGCCTGGAGTGTGCAAACAGTCGAGCAGTACTTC	CAWSVQTVEQYF
NA	15	TRBV5-1	NA	TRBJ2-7	TGCGCCAGCAGCTTGGGTGGTACAGGAACATACGAGCAGTACTTC	CASSLGGTGTYEQYF
TRBD1	14	TRBV11-3	NA	TRBJ1-1	TGTGCCAGCAGCTCAGGGGGTAAGAACACTGAAGCTTTCTTT	CASSSGGKNTEAFF
NA	17	TRBV30	NA	TRBJ2-3	TGTGCCTGGAGTGTGATCTTCGGTGGAGGTGGCACAGATACGCAGTATTTT	CAWSVIFGGGGTDTQYF
TRBD1	17	TRBV27	NA	TRBJ1-5	TGTGCCAGCAGTTCCCTCAACAGGGGGCTTCCTAATCAGCCCCAGCATTTT	CASSSLNRGLPNQPQHF
NA	15	TRBV7-9	NA	TRBJ2-7	TGTGCCAGCAGCTTAGACAGCCCGAGCTCCTACGAGCAGTACTTC	CASSLDSPSSYEQYF
TRBD1	14	TRBV7-9	NA	TRBJ1-3	TGTGCCAGCAGCGCGGACAGGTCTGGAAACACCATATATTTT	CASSADRSGNTIYF
TRBD2	17	TRBV27	NA	TRBJ2-3	TGTGCCAGCAGTTTCTCATCCCTGAGCGGGGCCACAGATACGCAGTATTTT	CASSFSSLSGATDTQYF
TRBD1	18	TRBV4-1	NA	TRBJ2-2	TGCGCCAGCAGCCACATGCCCCCCCGGACAGGGGGCAGGGGGGAGCTGTTTTTT	CASSHMPPRTGGRGELFF
NA	12	TRBV12-3/TRBV12-4	NA	TRBJ2-7	TGTGCCAGCAGTTTGTCGATTTACGAGCAGTACTTC	CASSLSIYEQYF
NA	16	TRBV6-2/TRBV6-3	NA	TRBJ2-4	TGTGCCAGCAGTTACTCAGGACCCGTAGCCAAAAACATTCAGTACTTC	CASSYSGPVAKNIQYF
NA	15	TRBV6-6	NA	TRBJ2-3	TGTGCCAGCAGTTACTCACAGGGCGCTCTCCTTACGCAGTATTTT	CASSYSQGALLTQYF
NA	17	TRBV18	NA	TRBJ1-6	TGTGCCAGCTCACCACTCGGAGGGGAGCGGGGAGGATCACCCCTCCACTTT	CASSPLGGERGGSPLHF
TRBD2	14	TRBV2	NA	TRBJ2-7	TGTGCCAGCAGTACCGGGACTAGGAGCGTCGAGCAGTACTTC	CASSTGTRSVEQYF
TRBD1	15	TRBV18	NA	TRBJ2-1	TGTGCCAGCTCACCACCGGGACAGGGATACAATGAGCAGTTCTTC	CASSPPGQGYNEQFF
TRBD1	14	TRBV9	NA	TRBJ1-1	TGTGCCAGCAGCGTTACAGGGGTGAGCACTGAAGCTTTCTTT	CASSVTGVSTEAFF
TRBD1	14	TRBV4-3	NA	TRBJ1-1	TGCGCCAGCAGCCAACAGGGGGCTCGCACTGAAGCTTTCTTT	CASSQQGARTEAFF
NA	18	TRBV4-1	NA	TRBJ1-6	TGCGCCAGCAGCCAAGAACCAGGGAAAGGTGGCTATAATTCACCCCTCCACTTT	CASSQEPGKGGYNSPLHF
NA	15	TRBV5-4	NA	TRBJ1-1	TGTGCCAGCAGCTCACATGTCGCCAGCCCCTCAGAAGCTTTCTTT	CASSSHVASPSEAFF
NA	13	TRBV6-2/TRBV6-3	NA	TRBJ2-7	TGTGCCAGCACCCCTAACCCACTCTACGAGCAGTACTTC	CASTPNPLYEQYF
NA	13	TRBV5-4	NA	TRBJ2-3	TGTGCCAGCAGCTTGAGCCGGGCAGATACGCAGTATTTT	CASSLSRADTQYF
NA	14	TRBV7-8	NA	TRBJ2-7	TGTGCCAGCAGCACCACACAGACCACCTACGAGCAGTACTTC	CASSTTQTTYEQYF
NA	14	TRBV30	once	TRBJ2-7	TGTGCCTGGAGACCCGGGACCCCCTGGAACGAGCAGTACTTC	CAWRPGTPWNEQYF
TRBD1	16	TRBV29-1	NA	TRBJ2-5	TGCAGCGTTGAAGTACAGGGGACACTTCGTCAAGAGACCCAGTACTTC	CSVEVQGTLRQETQYF
TRBD2	16	TRBV5-8	NA	TRBJ2-1	TGTGCCAGCAGCCATGGGGGGATAGCGGGAGGCGATGAGCAGTTCTTC	CASSHGGIAGGDEQFF
NA	13	TRBV9	NA	TRBJ1-5	TGTGCCAGCAGCGCCCTGGGGGATCAGCCCCAGCATTTT	CASSALGDQPQHF
TRBD2	17	TRBV24-1	NA	TRBJ2-7	TGTGCCACCAGTGTAACTAGCGGGAGGCCCGGGGGCTACGAGCAGTACTTC	CATSVTSGRPGGYEQYF
NA	15	TRBV19	few	TRBJ1-5	TGTGCCAGTAATCCTTCGGCCTTGGGCAATCAGCCCCAGCATTTT	CASNPSALGNQPQHF
TRBD1	15	TRBV19	NA	TRBJ1-1	TGTGCCAGTAGTAGGACAGGGGGCTGGGACACTGAAGCTTTCTTT	CASSRTGGWDTEAFF
NA	16	TRBV6-5	once	TRBJ1-3	TGTGCCAGCAGTTACCGAACCCCACTAGCTGGAAACACCATATATTTT	CASSYRTPLAGNTIYF
NA	16	TRBV14	NA	TRBJ2-2	TGTGCCAGCAGCCGATACAAGGGAAAGGGCCCCGGGGAGCTGTTTTTT	CASSRYKGKGPGELFF
TRBD1	13	TRBV7-9	NA	TRBJ2-7	TGTGCCAGCAGCTTAGTGACAGGGGTTGAGCAGTACTTC	CASSLVTGVEQYF
NA	13	TRBV7-9	NA	TRBJ2-7	TGTGCCGTAGAGTATAGCGTTACCTACGAGCAGTACTTC	CAVEYSVTYEQYF
TRBD1	15	TRBV24-1	NA	TRBJ1-2	TGTGCCACCAGTGACCCCGGACAGGGGTTAGGGGGCTACACCTTC	CATSDPGQGLGGYTF
NA	17	TRBV10-1	NA	TRBJ2-1	TGCGCCAGCAGTGAGTCGATCAGATCCCGATACTACAATGAGCAGTTCTTC	CASSESIRSRYYNEQFF
NA	14	TRBV11-2	NA	TRBJ2-7	TGTGCCAGCAGCTTATGGGAGTCCTCCTACGAGCAGTACTTC	CASSLWESSYEQYF